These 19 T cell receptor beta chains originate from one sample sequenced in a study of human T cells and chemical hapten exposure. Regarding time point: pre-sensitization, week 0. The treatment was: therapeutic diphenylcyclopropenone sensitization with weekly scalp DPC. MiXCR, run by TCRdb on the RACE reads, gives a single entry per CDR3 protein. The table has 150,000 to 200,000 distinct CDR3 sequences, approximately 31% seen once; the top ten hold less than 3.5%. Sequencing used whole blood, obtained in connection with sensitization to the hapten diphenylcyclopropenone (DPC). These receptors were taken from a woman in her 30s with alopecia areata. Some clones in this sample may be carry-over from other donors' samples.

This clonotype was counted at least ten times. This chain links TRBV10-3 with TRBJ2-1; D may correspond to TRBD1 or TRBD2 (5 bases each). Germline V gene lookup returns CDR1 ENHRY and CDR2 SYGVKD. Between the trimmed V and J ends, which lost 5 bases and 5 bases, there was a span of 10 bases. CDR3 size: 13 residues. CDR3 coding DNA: TGTGCCATCAGTCGGGACGAAGACAATGAGCAGTTCTTC. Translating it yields CAISRDEDNEQFF.

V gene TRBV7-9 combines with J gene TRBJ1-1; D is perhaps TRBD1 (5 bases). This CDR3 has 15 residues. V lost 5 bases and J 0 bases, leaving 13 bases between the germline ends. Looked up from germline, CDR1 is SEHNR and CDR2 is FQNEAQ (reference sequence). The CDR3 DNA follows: TGTGCCAGCAGCGGACGAACAGGTTTGAACACTGAAGCTTTCTTT. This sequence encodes CASSGRTGLNTEAFF. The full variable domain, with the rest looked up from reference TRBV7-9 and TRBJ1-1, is DTGVSQNPRHKITKRGQNVTFRCDPISEHNRLYWYRQTLGQGPEFLTYFQNEAQLEKSRLLSDRFSAERPKGSFSTLEIQRTEQGDSAMYLCASSGRTGLNTEAFFGQGTRLTVV.

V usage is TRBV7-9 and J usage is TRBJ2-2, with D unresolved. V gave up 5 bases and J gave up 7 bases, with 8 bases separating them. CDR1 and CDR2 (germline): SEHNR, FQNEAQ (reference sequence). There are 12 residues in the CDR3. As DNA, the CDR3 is TGTGCCAGCAGCCCAGCGCGCGGGGAGCTGTTTTTT. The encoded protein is CASSPARGELFF.

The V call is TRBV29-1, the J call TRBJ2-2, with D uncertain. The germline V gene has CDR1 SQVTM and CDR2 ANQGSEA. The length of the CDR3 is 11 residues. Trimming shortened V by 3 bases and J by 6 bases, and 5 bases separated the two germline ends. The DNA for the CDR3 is TGCAGCGTTGAGGGTCCCGGGGAGCTGTTTTTT. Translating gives CSVEGPGELFF.

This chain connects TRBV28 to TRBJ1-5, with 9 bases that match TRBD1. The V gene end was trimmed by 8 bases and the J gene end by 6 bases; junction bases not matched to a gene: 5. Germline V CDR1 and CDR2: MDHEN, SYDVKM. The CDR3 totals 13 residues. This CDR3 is CASRRQGGQPQHF. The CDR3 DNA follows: TGTGCCAGCCGTCGACAGGGGGGTCAGCCCCAGCATTTT.

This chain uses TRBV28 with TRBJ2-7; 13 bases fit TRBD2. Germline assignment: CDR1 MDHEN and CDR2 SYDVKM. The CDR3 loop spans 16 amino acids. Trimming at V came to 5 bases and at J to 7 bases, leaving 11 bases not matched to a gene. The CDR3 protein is CASSIRTSGSQWEQYF. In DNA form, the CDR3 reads TGTGCCAGCAGTATAAGGACTAGCGGGAGTCAGTGGGAGCAGTACTTC.

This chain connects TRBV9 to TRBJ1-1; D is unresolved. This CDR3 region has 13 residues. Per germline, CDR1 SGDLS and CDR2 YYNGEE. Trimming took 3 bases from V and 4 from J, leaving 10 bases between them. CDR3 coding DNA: TGTGCCAGCAGCGCTTTGACGGGCACTGAAGCTTTCTTT. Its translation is CASSALTGTEAFF.

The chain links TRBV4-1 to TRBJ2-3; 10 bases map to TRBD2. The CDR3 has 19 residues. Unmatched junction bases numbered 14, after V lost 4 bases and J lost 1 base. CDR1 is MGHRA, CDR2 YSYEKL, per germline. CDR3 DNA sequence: TGCGCCAGCAGCCTCTTTTCCCCTAGCGGGAGTCTTGGCACAGATACGCAGTATTTT. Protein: CASSLFSPSGSLGTDTQYF.

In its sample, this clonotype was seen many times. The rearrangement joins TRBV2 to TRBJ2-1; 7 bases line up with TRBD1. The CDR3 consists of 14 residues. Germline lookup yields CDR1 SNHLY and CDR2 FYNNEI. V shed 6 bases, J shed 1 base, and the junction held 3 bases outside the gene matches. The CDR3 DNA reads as TGTGCCAGCAGCCGGGACAGTTCCTACAATGAGCAGTTCTTC. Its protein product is CASSRDSSYNEQFF.

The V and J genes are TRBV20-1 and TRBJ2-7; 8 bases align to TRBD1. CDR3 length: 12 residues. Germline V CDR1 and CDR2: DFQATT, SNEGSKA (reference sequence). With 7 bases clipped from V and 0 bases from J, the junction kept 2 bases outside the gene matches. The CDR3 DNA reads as TGCAGTGGGACAGGGACCTCCTACGAGCAGTACTTC. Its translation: CSGTGTSYEQYF.

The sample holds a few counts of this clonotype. The CDR3 sequence is CASSDLVFLALTGELFF. DNA of the CDR3: TGTGCCAGCAGTGATCTGGTGTTTCTAGCGTTAACCGGGGAGCTGTTTTTT. The V and J genes are TRBV2 and TRBJ2-2; maybe TRBD2 (6 bases). Germline V gene data show CDR1 as SNHLY and CDR2 as FYNNEI. The CDR3 length is 17 residues. V lost 3 bases, J lost 5 bases, and 19 bases lay in between.

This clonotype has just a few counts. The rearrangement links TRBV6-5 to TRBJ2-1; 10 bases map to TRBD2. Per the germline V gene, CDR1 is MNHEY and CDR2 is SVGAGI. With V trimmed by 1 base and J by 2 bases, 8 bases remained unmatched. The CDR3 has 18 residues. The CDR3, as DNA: TGTGCCAGCAGTTACTTCGCCAGGGGACTAGCGACCTACAATGAGCAGTTCTTC. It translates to CASSYFARGLATYNEQFF.

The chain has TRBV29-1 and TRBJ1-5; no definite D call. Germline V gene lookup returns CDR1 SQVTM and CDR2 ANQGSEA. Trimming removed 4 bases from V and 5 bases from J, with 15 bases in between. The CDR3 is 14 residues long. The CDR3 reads CSVAPGGVDQPQHF. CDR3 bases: TGCAGCGTTGCGCCCGGAGGAGTAGATCAGCCCCAGCATTTT.

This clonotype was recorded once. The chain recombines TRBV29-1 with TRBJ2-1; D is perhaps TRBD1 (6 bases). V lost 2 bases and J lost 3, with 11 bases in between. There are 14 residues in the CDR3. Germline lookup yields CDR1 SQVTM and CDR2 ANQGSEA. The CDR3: CSVEQGTYYNEQFF. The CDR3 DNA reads TGCAGCGTTGAACAAGGGACATACTACAATGAGCAGTTCTTC.

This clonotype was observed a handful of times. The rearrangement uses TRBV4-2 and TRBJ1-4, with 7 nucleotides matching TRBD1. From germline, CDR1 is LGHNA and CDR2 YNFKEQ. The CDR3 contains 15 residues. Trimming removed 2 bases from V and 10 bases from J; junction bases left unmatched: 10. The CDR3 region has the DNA TGTGCCAGCAGCCAATCCGACAGGGAGAGTGGAAAACTGTTTTTT. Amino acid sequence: CASSQSDRESGKLFF.

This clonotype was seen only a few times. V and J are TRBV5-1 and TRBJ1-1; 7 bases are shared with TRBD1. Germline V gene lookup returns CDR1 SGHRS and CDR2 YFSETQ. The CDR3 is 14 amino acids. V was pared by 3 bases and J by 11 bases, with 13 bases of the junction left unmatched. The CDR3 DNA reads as TGCGCCAGCAGCTACGACAGGGCGGGTATGATCGCTTTCTTT. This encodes CASSYDRAGMIAFF.

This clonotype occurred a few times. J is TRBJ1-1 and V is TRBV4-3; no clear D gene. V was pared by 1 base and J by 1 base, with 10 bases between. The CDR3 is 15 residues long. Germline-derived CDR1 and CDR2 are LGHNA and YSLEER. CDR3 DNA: TGCGCCAGCAGCCAAGTTTTCGGAGGGAACACTGAAGCTTTCTTT. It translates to CASSQVFGGNTEAFF.

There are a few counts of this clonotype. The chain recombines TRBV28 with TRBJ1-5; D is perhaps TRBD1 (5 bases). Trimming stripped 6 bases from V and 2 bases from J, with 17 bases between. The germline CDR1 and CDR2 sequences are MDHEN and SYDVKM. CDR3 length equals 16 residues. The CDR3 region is CASSPNSRGRNQPQHF. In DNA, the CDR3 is TGTGCCAGCAGCCCAAATTCACGGGGCCGCAATCAGCCCCAGCATTTT.

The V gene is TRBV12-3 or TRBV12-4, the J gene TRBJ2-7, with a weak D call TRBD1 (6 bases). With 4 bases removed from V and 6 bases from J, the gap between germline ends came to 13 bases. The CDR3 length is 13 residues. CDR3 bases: TGTGCCAGCAGTTCGGGACAAAGTGGCGAGCAGTACTTC. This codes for CASSSGQSGEQYF.